A selection of T cell receptor beta chains follows, all from one sample in a study of blood T cell repertoires in COVID-19. The protocol was immunoSEQ multiplex PCR, while the TCRdb copy is restricted to in-frame clones and leaves out a portion. The sample carries roughly 250,000 clones, approximately 78% recorded once. Sequencing used peripheral blood. These receptors were taken from a woman aged 60-70 years with active or convalescent COVID-19. Both conserved end residues are part of each CDR3. A D gene is named only where the DNA matches it firmly. The size field is filled for only some rows; it gives once, few, many or a size class.

>NA|TRBJ1-5|TRBV9|NA
TGTGCCAGCAGCGCTTTGGACAGTCCCAATCAGCCCCAGCATTTT
CASSALDSPNQPQHF
>TRBD1|TRBJ1-1|TRBV15|once
TGTGCCACCAGGGACAGGAGAGATTCGAACACTGAAGCTTTCTTT
CATRDRRDSNTEAFF
>NA|TRBJ1-2|TRBV19|NA
TGTGCCAGTAGAACGGGGGGGTATGGCTACACCTTC
CASRTGGYGYTF
>TRBD2|TRBJ2-1|TRBV29-1|NA
TGCAGCGTTGGAGGACGGGGGGGTGTACACAATGAGCAGTTCTTC
CSVGGRGGVHNEQFF
>TRBD1|TRBJ1-4|TRBV12-5|NA
TGTGCTAGTGGTCCCGGGACAGTTAATGAAAAACTGTTTTTT
CASGPGTVNEKLFF
>TRBD1|TRBJ1-2|TRBV7-2|NA
TGTGCCAGCAGCTTCGACAGGGGGTACTATGGCTACACCTTC
CASSFDRGYYGYTF
>NA|TRBJ2-4|TRBV5-4|NA
TGTGCCAGCAGCTCACGCCTCGGGGACAACCCCAACATTCAGTACTTC
CASSSRLGDNPNIQYF
>TRBD2|TRBJ2-3|TRBV5-1|NA
TGCGCCAGCAGCTTATCACGGGGGGTTGGAGATACGCAGTATTTT
CASSLSRGVGDTQYF
>TRBD2|TRBJ2-3|TRBV3-1/TRBV3-2|NA
TGTGCCAGCAGCCAAACGACTAGCGGAGACACAGATACGCAGTATTTT
CASSQTTSGDTDTQYF
>NA|TRBJ2-2|TRBV30|NA
TGTGCCTGGACCGAGACAGGGAACACCGGGGAGCTGTTTTTT
CAWTETGNTGELFF
>NA|TRBJ1-2|TRBV5-6|NA
TGTGCCAGCGATCGAGGCGGTAACTATGGCTACACCTTC
CASDRGGNYGYTF
>NA|TRBJ1-2|TRBV6-5|NA
TGTGCCAGCAGTTACTCCCCCGTCTATGGCTACACCTTC
CASSYSPVYGYTF
>TRBD2|TRBJ2-1|TRBV15|NA
TGTGCCACCAGCAGAGATGGGGGGGAGGTGGGGTTCTTC
CATSRDGGEVGFF
>NA|TRBJ1-6|TRBV18|NA
TGTGCCAGCTCACCATTTACTGGGGCAAGCGATTCACCCCTCCACTTT
CASSPFTGASDSPLHF
>NA|TRBJ1-1|TRBV5-1|NA
TGCGCCAGCCACCACGGTGCCAGGGCCATGAACACTGAAGCTTTCTTT
CASHHGARAMNTEAFF
>NA|TRBJ2-3|TRBV11-3|once
TGTGCCAGCAGCTTGGGCGCAGATACGCAGTATTTT
CASSLGADTQYF
>TRBD1|TRBJ2-4|TRBV4-3|once
TGCGCCAGCAGCCAAGAATGGGACCCCGGGACAGGGTTAAACATTCAGTACTTC
CASSQEWDPGTGLNIQYF
>NA|TRBJ1-2|TRBV7-9|once
TGTGCCAGCAGCCCGCGACAGGACCTCGGCTACACCTTC
CASSPRQDLGYTF
>NA|TRBJ1-2|TRBV6-5|NA
TGTGCCAGCAGTTATAACAGGGCAAGATATGGCTACACCTTC
CASSYNRARYGYTF
>NA|TRBJ1-1|TRBV11-1|NA
TGTGCCAGCAGCTTGTCGGGGGAGGCTTTCTTT
CASSLSGEAFF
>NA|TRBJ1-2|TRBV9|NA
TGTGCCAGCAGCGGTGGGGAGGGCGGGCACTATGGCTACACCTTC
CASSGGEGGHYGYTF
>TRBD1|TRBJ2-1|TRBV19|NA
TGTGCCAGTAGTAAGCTGACAGGGGGGCCTCCTGAGCAGTTCTTC
CASSKLTGGPPEQFF
>TRBD1|TRBJ1-2|TRBV10-3|NA
TGTGCCATCAGTGGGACAGGGATTCTCTATGGCTACACCTTC
CAISGTGILYGYTF
>TRBD2|TRBJ2-5|TRBV6-1|once
TGTGCCAGCAGTGCCCTTGCGGGGGGACGGGGTGGGACCCAGTACTTC
CASSALAGGRGGTQYF
>TRBD1|TRBJ1-1|TRBV19|NA
TGTGCCAGTAGTCCGAGGGACAGAACTGAAGCTTTCTTT
CASSPRDRTEAFF
>TRBD1|TRBJ1-6|TRBV6-5|NA
TGTGCCAGCAGTTACACAGGGGTCGGATCACCCCTCCACTTT
CASSYTGVGSPLHF
>TRBD2|TRBJ2-1|TRBV11-1|NA
TGTGCCAGCAGCTACGCGGGGGGCGGCGTGAACAATGAGCAGTTCTTC
CASSYAGGGVNNEQFF
>NA|TRBJ2-7|TRBV11-2|NA
TGTGCCAGCAGCTTATCCACGAGTGTCCCCTACGAGCAGTACTTC
CASSLSTSVPYEQYF
>TRBD2|TRBJ2-5|TRBV5-4|NA
TGTGCCAGCAGCTTCTCGGGGGGGCAGGAGACCCAGTACTTC
CASSFSGGQETQYF
>NA|TRBJ1-4|TRBV6-2/TRBV6-3|NA
TGTGCCAGCAGTTTCTACGAAAAACTGTTTTTT
CASSFYEKLFF
>TRBD1|TRBJ1-5|TRBV19|NA
TGTGCCAGTAGTCTCGGACAGGGTGCTGGTCAGCCCCAGCATTTT
CASSLGQGAGQPQHF
>NA|TRBJ2-7|TRBV24-1|NA
TGTGCCACCAGTCTAGGACTGGGTTTGGGGGAGCAGTACTTC
CATSLGLGLGEQYF
>NA|TRBJ2-7|TRBV5-5|NA
TGTGCCAGCAGCAGTGGGTGGAGCTACGAGCAGTACTTC
CASSSGWSYEQYF
>TRBD2|TRBJ2-1|TRBV24-1|NA
TGTGCCACCAGTGACCGAAGCGGGGGAACTTACAATGAGCAGTTCTTC
CATSDRSGGTYNEQFF
>TRBD1|TRBJ2-1|TRBV12-3/TRBV12-4|NA
TGTGCCAGCAGTTTGACAGGGATCCATGAGCAGTTCTTC
CASSLTGIHEQFF
>TRBD1|TRBJ2-5|TRBV11-2|NA
TGTGCCAGCAGCTTAAGGGTCGCAGGGGGCTCGGTGACCCAGTACTTC
CASSLRVAGGSVTQYF
>TRBD2|TRBJ2-3|TRBV10-3|NA
TGTGCCATCAGGGCTAGCGGGGAAGATACGCAGTATTTT
CAIRASGEDTQYF
>NA|TRBJ2-1|TRBV21-1|NA
TGTGCCAGCAGCACGGGACAGGGCGGGAAAGGTCCCTACAATGAGCAGTTCTTC
CASSTGQGGKGPYNEQFF
>NA|TRBJ1-6|TRBV14|NA
TGTGCCAGCAGCCCCGAGCTTAATTCACCCCTCCACTTT
CASSPELNSPLHF
>NA|TRBJ2-2|TRBV7-3|NA
TGTGCCAGCAGCTTAATGGGTTCGGGGAAAGGCGGGGAGCTGTTTTTT
CASSLMGSGKGGELFF
>TRBD1|TRBJ1-2|TRBV24-1|once
TGTGCCACCAGTGACCTTAGACAGGGGGCTTCTGGTAACTATGGCTACACCTTC
CATSDLRQGASGNYGYTF
>NA|TRBJ2-2|TRBV4-1|NA
TGCGCCAGCCCGGGGGGACATCCTGCCCCTTTT
CASPGGHPAPF
>NA|TRBJ2-7|TRBV18|NA
TGTGCCAGCTCCCTCTATGCAGGGGAGCAGTACTTC
CASSLYAGEQYF
>TRBD1|TRBJ1-4|TRBV6-5|NA
TGTGCCAGCAGCCGCAGACAGGGCACTAATGAAAAACTGTTTTTT
CASSRRQGTNEKLFF
>TRBD1|TRBJ2-2|TRBV18|NA
TGTGCCAGCTCACTCGGGACAGGGGACACCGGGGAGCTGTTTTTT
CASSLGTGDTGELFF
>NA|TRBJ1-1|TRBV30|NA
TGTGCCTGGAGTGCCGGAGTAGCCACTGAAGCTTTCTTT
CAWSAGVATEAFF
>TRBD1|TRBJ2-2|TRBV5-1|NA
TGCGCCAGCAGCGAGGGACAGGGAATTCTCGGGGAGCTGTTTTTT
CASSEGQGILGELFF
>NA|TRBJ1-1|TRBV7-9|NA
TGTGCCAGCAGCTTCAGGATGAACACTGAAGCTTTCTTT
CASSFRMNTEAFF
>TRBD1|TRBJ2-2|TRBV6-5|NA
TGTGCCACCAGAACAGGGGCAACGAACACCGGGGAGCTGTTTTTT
CATRTGATNTGELFF
>TRBD1|TRBJ1-2|TRBV6-5|NA
TGTGCCAGCACCATGCAGGGGGCGAACTATGGCTACACCTTC
CASTMQGANYGYTF
>TRBD1|TRBJ1-2|TRBV5-1|NA
TGCGCCAGCAGCTTGGGACAGGGTGGTTATGGCTACACCTTC
CASSLGQGGYGYTF